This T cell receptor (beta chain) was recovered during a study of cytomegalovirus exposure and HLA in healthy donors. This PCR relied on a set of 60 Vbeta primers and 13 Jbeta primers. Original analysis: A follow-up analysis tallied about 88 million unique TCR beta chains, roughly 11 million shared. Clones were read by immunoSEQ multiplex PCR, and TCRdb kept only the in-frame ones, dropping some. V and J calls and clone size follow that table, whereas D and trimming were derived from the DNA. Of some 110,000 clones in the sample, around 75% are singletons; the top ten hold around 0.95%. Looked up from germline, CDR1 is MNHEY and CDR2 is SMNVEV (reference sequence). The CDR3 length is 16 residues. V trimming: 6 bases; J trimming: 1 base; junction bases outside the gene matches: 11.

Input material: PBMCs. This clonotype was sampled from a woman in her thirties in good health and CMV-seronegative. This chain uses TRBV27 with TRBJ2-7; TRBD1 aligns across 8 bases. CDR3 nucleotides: TGTGCCAGCAGCCCCAATCAGGGACAGGATTCCTACGAGCAGTACTTC. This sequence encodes CASSPNQGQDSYEQYF.